This T cell receptor (beta chain) was retrieved from a study of shared clonotypes between healthy human individuals. Study observations and caveats: Compared with memory subsets, naive subsets generally had larger estimated richness. Blood was the sole source, and tissue repertoires probably differ.

An assay was performed, and its level was deep. Assay: immunoSEQ multiplex PCR; the TCRdb copy retains only in-frame clones and omits some. In the table there are 2.3 million or so clones, just over 90% of which are singletons. Trimming took off 1 base at V and 8 bases at J, with 9 bases between the two ends. CDR3 length equals 12 residues. Germline CDR1 GTSNPN, CDR2 SVGIG (reference sequence). Comments on this clone: Its antigen is as yet unknown.

The chain is built from TRBV30 and TRBJ2-4; D perhaps matches TRBD1 (6 bases). The receptor comes from a man aged 18 to 35 in good health. Some clones in this sample may be carry-over from other donors' samples. The sample consisted of naive CD4+ T cells from PBMCs. Subset specified: CD45RA+ positively selected. CDR3 residues: CAWSEAGDIQYF. In nucleotides, the CDR3 is TGTGCCTGGAGTGAAGCAGGGGACATTCAGTACTTC.